A single sample gave rise to the 19 T cell receptor beta chains below, sequenced in a study of naive and memory T cell subsets (dated by TCRdb to about 2017). Library preparation was by UMI-ligation and nested PCR. The reads were generated on an Illumina MiSeq. To cover both TRBC1 and TRBC2, the beta constant-region primer consisted of an equimolar mix of two oligonucleotides. Four rounds of PCR, combining the SP2 primer with nested alpha and beta constant-region primers, were used to amplify the ligated cDNA. In-frame beta chains were kept once TCRdb had trimmed the public reads at Q25 with fastp and called clones with MiXCR. A single entry per CDR3 protein holds the most common genes and DNA from its merged rows. The sample table lists some 80,000 distinct CDR3 sequences, 8% to 9.5% of them with a count of one. About 1.3% of the sample is in the top ten clones. Sequenced sample: naive CD8+ T cells from blood. Taken with the paper, the label for cell subset or site translates to: naive T cells, CD45RA high CD27+. Receptor source: a human donor in good health.

The chain has TRBV10-3 and TRBJ2-1; D could derive from TRBD1 or TRBD2 (5 bases each). The CDR3 covers 12 residues. The germline V gene has CDR1 ENHRY and CDR2 SYGVKD. Trimming pared 3 bases from V and 12 bases from J, leaving 12 bases between. DNA for the CDR3: TGTGCCATCAGTGATGGGGGTCTGGGGCAGTTCTTC. It yields the protein CAISDGGLGQFF.

In this sample, this clonotype turned up many times. The chain combines TRBV15 with TRBJ2-1, with D hard to call. The germline V gene has CDR1 LNHNV and CDR2 YYDKDF (reference sequence). This CDR3 region has 12 residues. Trimming removed 1 base from V and 7 bases from J, with 5 bases in between. For the CDR3, the DNA is TGTGCCACCAGCAGAGGAGGTAATGAGCAGTTCTTC. Protein sequence: CATSRGGNEQFF.

The V call is TRBV3-2, the J call TRBJ2-5. TRBV3-2 is a pseudogene. The CDR3 runs to 17 residues. CDR3 amino acids: CASSQTTQRQVQETQYF. Written as DNA, the CDR3 is TGTGCCAGCAGCCAGACAACACAGCGACAGGTCCAAGAGACCCAGTACTTC.

The table lists this clonotype with a few counts. The chain couples TRBV20-1 to TRBJ2-1, with D possibly being TRBD2 (5 bases). CDR3 length: 15 residues. Trimming pared 6 bases from V and 4 bases from J, leaving 19 bases between. The germline V gene has CDR1 DFQATT and CDR2 SNEGSKA (reference sequence). CDR3 residues: CSAGNGELPYNEQFF. CDR3 nucleotide sequence: TGCAGTGCCGGCAACGGGGAATTACCTTACAATGAGCAGTTCTTC.

A few counts support this clonotype. This rearrangement joins TRBV6-6 to TRBJ1-1; unclear D gene. The V end lost 6 bases, the J end lost 1 base, and 12 bases lay between the germline ends. Germline CDR1 and CDR2: MNHNY and SVGAGI (reference sequence). This CDR3 has 14 amino acids. CDR3 region: CASSPPGSNTEAFF. The CDR3 coding sequence is TGTGCCAGCAGCCCCCCAGGCTCGAACACTGAAGCTTTCTTT.

This chain joins TRBV4-1 and TRBJ1-1; D remains ambiguous. The ends were cut back, 2 bases at V and 5 bases at J, with 9 bases in the middle. The CDR3 runs 13 residues. CDR1 and CDR2 (germline): MGHRA, YSYEKL. CDR3 protein: CASSQLSGTEAFF. The CDR3 bases are TGCGCCAGCAGCCAACTGTCGGGAACTGAAGCTTTCTTT.

The gene calls are TRBV5-4 and TRBJ1-4; D perhaps matches TRBD1 (5 bases). The length of the CDR3 is 17 residues. The germline V gene has CDR1 SGHNT and CDR2 YYREEE (reference sequence). Trimming took off 1 base at V and 0 bases at J, with 13 bases between the two ends. CDR3 coding DNA: TGTGCCAGCAGCTTGCTCGGGGGGATAGCAACTAATGAAAAACTGTTTTTT. Its translation is CASSLLGGIATNEKLFF.

The V gene is TRBV19, the J gene TRBJ2-1; unclear D gene. Trimming removed 3 bases at V and 3 bases at J, with 12 bases between. Germline V gene lookup returns CDR1 LNHDA and CDR2 SQIVND (reference sequence). The CDR3 has 15 amino acids. The CDR3, as DNA: TGTGCCAGTAGTATCGAGGCAGGCCTCTACAATGAGCAGTTCTTC. Translated: CASSIEAGLYNEQFF.

The table lists this clonotype with a few counts. The chain couples TRBV20-1 to TRBJ1-5; TRBD1 agrees at 7 bases. The CDR3 totals 12 residues. Germline-derived CDR1 and CDR2 are DFQATT and SNEGSKA (reference sequence). The CDR3 region has the DNA TGCAGCCACGGGGACAGTCATCAGCCCCAGCATTTT. Its protein product is CSHGDSHQPQHF.

Many counts were recorded for this clonotype. The chain carries TRBV10-3 and TRBJ2-7; D ambiguous. V lost 2 bases and J 2 bases, leaving 10 bases between the germline ends. Per the germline V gene, CDR1 is ENHRY and CDR2 is SYGVKD. The CDR3 length is 14 residues. CDR3 DNA: TGTGCCATCAGTGAGCCCCTAAAGGCCTACGAGCAGTACTTC. Its translation: CAISEPLKAYEQYF.

The DNA of the CDR3 is TGCGCCAGCAGCCAAGATCATGGGAGCTACGAGCAGTACTTC. Translation gives CASSQDHGSYEQYF. The chain joins TRBV4-1 to TRBJ2-7, with D tentatively TRBD2 (5 bases). Germline V lookup: CDR1 MGHRA, CDR2 YSYEKL. This CDR3 comprises 14 residues. V shed 0 bases and J shed 3 bases, with 9 bases lying between them.

This chain links TRBV6-2 or TRBV6-3 with TRBJ2-4; D is possibly TRBD1 (6 bases). The CDR3 runs 17 residues. Looked up from germline, CDR1 is MNHEY and CDR2 is SVGEGT. The V end lost 1 base, the J end lost 0 bases, and 13 bases lay between the germline ends. CDR3: CASSYYLQGKAKNIQYF. CDR3 nucleotide sequence: TGTGCCAGCAGTTACTACTTACAGGGAAAAGCCAAAAACATTCAGTACTTC.

The chain's CDR3 is CASSVSSGLAGNEQFF. CDR3 bases: TGTGCCAGCAGCGTCTCATCGGGACTAGCGGGCAATGAGCAGTTCTTC. The chain links TRBV9 to TRBJ2-1; 12 bases are shared with TRBD2. The germline V gene encodes CDR1 SGDLS and CDR2 YYNGEE. Losses at the gene ends were 2 bases for V and 6 bases for J; bases not matched to a gene: 6. This CDR3 is built from 16 residues.

This clonotype was picked up many times. The chain uses TRBV12-3 or TRBV12-4 and TRBJ2-7; D is unresolved. This CDR3 has 12 amino acids. V lost 6 bases, J lost 3 bases, and 9 bases lay in between. The CDR3 loop is CASSYGDYEQYF. The CDR3 DNA reads TGTGCCAGCAGCTATGGGGACTACGAGCAGTACTTC.

This clonotype was counted a few times. This chain uses TRBV27 with TRBJ2-7, with D perhaps given as TRBD1 or TRBD2 (5 bases each). V was shortened by 2 bases and J by 9 bases, with 14 bases between the two germline ends. Per germline, CDR1 MNHEY and CDR2 SMNVEV (reference sequence). The CDR3 is made up of 13 amino acids. The CDR3 nucleotides are TGTGCCAGCAGTTTAGGGCCCCGGGGCGGGCAGTACTTC. Protein: CASSLGPRGGQYF.

CDR3 bases: TGTGCCAGCACGGAGAGCTCCTACAATGAGCAGTTCTTC. Its protein product is CASTESSYNEQFF. The V gene is TRBV27, the J gene TRBJ2-1; D is unclear. Germline loops: CDR1 MNHEY, CDR2 SMNVEV (reference sequence). The CDR3 is made up of 13 amino acids. V was pared by 7 bases and J by 0 bases, with 7 bases between.

This chain joins TRBV10-3 and TRBJ1-2; TRBD1 might be the D (5 bases). V was shortened by 2 bases and J by 0 bases, with 13 bases between the two germline ends. The germline gives CDR1 ENHRY, CDR2 SYGVKD. CDR3 length: 16 amino acids. In nucleotides, the CDR3 is TGTGCCATCAGTGAGGGGTGGAAAGGGGCTAACTATGGCTACACCTTC. It encodes CAISEGWKGANYGYTF.

The chain employs TRBV30 and TRBJ1-2; D is undetermined. The germline V gene encodes CDR1 GTSNPN and CDR2 SVGIG (reference sequence). There are 14 residues in the CDR3. Trimming removed 2 bases from V and 5 bases from J, with 15 bases in between. In DNA, the CDR3 is TGTGCCTGGAGTTACTTTTCCGGAACTTATGGCTACACCTTC. The encoded protein is CAWSYFSGTYGYTF.

This clonotype was picked up many times. One end of the junction does not line up with germline, which may come from a read error. This chain connects TRBV7-2 to TRBJ2-7; 8 bases agree with TRBD2. The CDR3 extends over 13 amino acids. CDR1 is SGHTA, CDR2 FQGNSA, per germline. In nucleotides, the CDR3 is TGTGCCAGCAGCTTAGGGCTAGCGGGCCTGACCGGGTTC. Protein: CASSLGLAGLTGF.